Listed below are T cell receptor beta chains from one sample, sequenced in a study of T-cell reconstitution after alpha-beta-depleted transplantation in children. A single record per CDR3 protein comes from TCRdb applying MiXCR to the PCR reads. The data show 490,000 or so distinct CDR3 sequences, with around an eighth seen just once and under 7% held by the top ten. Material: PBMCs from the stem cell graft donor, obtained from the stem cell graft. The receptors were gathered from a human donor who donated a stem cell graft to a child with combined immunodeficiency. CDR3s include the opening cysteine and the closing phenylalanine or tryptophan. The D gene is left open where the match is weak. Clone size is stated in some rows and not others, as once, few, many or a class when expanded.

j_gene: TRBJ2-2; abundance: many; v_gene: TRBV12-3/TRBV12-4; d_gene: .; CDR3aa: CASSFKGPPGELFF; CDR3nt: TGTGCCAGCAGTTTTAAAGGGCCCCCCGGGGAGCTGTTTTTT
j_gene: TRBJ1-2; abundance: few; v_gene: TRBV10-3; d_gene: .; CDR3aa: CAISELWTASNYGYTF; CDR3nt: TGTGCCATCAGTGAGTTGTGGACAGCCTCTAACTATGGCTACACCTTC
j_gene: TRBJ2-6; abundance: .; v_gene: TRBV11-2; d_gene: .; CDR3aa: CASSLLGQASSGANVLTF; CDR3nt: TGTGCCAGCAGCTTGCTGGGACAAGCCAGCTCTGGGGCCAACGTCCTGACTTTC
j_gene: TRBJ2-5; abundance: many; v_gene: TRBV7-9; d_gene: .; CDR3aa: CASSSQGFQETQYF; CDR3nt: TGTGCCAGCAGCTCTCAGGGGTTCCAAGAGACCCAGTACTTC
j_gene: TRBJ2-1; abundance: few; v_gene: TRBV7-9; d_gene: .; CDR3aa: CASSRGTDNEQFF; CDR3nt: TGTGCCAGCAGTCGCGGGACAGACAATGAGCAGTTCTTC
j_gene: TRBJ2-3; abundance: .; v_gene: TRBV5-1; d_gene: TRBD1; CDR3aa: CASSPRQGVDTQYF; CDR3nt: TGCGCCAGCAGCCCCCGACAGGGGGTAGATACGCAGTATTTT
j_gene: TRBJ2-6; abundance: few; v_gene: TRBV6-1; d_gene: .; CDR3aa: CASSPLRQGRSSGANVLTF; CDR3nt: TGTGCCAGCAGTCCCCTCCGGCAGGGGCGCTCCTCTGGGGCCAACGTCCTGACTTTC
j_gene: TRBJ1-2; abundance: .; v_gene: TRBV12-3/TRBV12-4; d_gene: .; CDR3aa: CASSLEYGYYGYTF; CDR3nt: TGTGCCAGCAGTTTAGAGTACGGCTACTATGGCTACACCTTC
j_gene: TRBJ2-7; abundance: .; v_gene: TRBV28; d_gene: .; CDR3aa: CASSFSPAEQYF; CDR3nt: TGTGCCAGCAGTTTTTCTCCCGCCGAGCAGTACTTC
j_gene: TRBJ2-7; abundance: few; v_gene: TRBV5-1; d_gene: .; CDR3aa: CASSLPGAYEQYF; CDR3nt: TGCGCCAGCAGCTTGCCAGGGGCCTACGAGCAGTACTTC
j_gene: TRBJ2-7; abundance: few; v_gene: TRBV25-1; d_gene: .; CDR3aa: CASTPGGRWSYYEQYF; CDR3nt: TGTGCCAGCACCCCCGGAGGGCGGTGGTCGTACTACGAGCAGTACTTC
j_gene: TRBJ2-1; abundance: .; v_gene: TRBV9; d_gene: TRBD2; CDR3aa: CASSASGGTYNEQFF; CDR3nt: TGTGCCAGCAGCGCGAGCGGGGGAACCTACAATGAGCAGTTCTTC
j_gene: TRBJ2-1; abundance: .; v_gene: TRBV30; d_gene: .; CDR3aa: CAWSWQGYNEQFF; CDR3nt: TGTGCCTGGAGTTGGCAGGGGTACAATGAGCAGTTCTTC
j_gene: TRBJ2-3; abundance: .; v_gene: TRBV7-3; d_gene: .; CDR3aa: CASNRGPTDTQYF; CDR3nt: TGTGCCAGCAATCGGGGGCCCACAGATACGCAGTATTTT
j_gene: TRBJ2-5; abundance: .; v_gene: TRBV27; d_gene: .; CDR3aa: CASSSTPGGLETQYF; CDR3nt: TGTGCCAGCAGTTCAACTCCGGGGGGCTTAGAGACCCAGTACTTC
j_gene: TRBJ2-6; abundance: .; v_gene: TRBV5-1; d_gene: .; CDR3aa: CASSDQNPGANVLTF; CDR3nt: TGCGCCAGCAGCGATCAGAACCCCGGGGCCAACGTCCTGACTTTC
j_gene: TRBJ1-2; abundance: few; v_gene: TRBV6-1; d_gene: .; CDR3aa: CASSELDRPNWGYGYTF; CDR3nt: TGTGCCAGCAGTGAACTCGACAGACCTAACTGGGGCTATGGCTACACCTTC
j_gene: TRBJ1-2; abundance: few; v_gene: TRBV27; d_gene: .; CDR3aa: CASSLSGRADSTNVYGYTF; CDR3nt: TGTGCCAGCAGTTTATCCGGGCGGGCAGATTCCACCAATGTCTATGGCTACACCTTC
j_gene: TRBJ2-3; abundance: many; v_gene: TRBV12-3/TRBV12-4; d_gene: .; CDR3aa: CASEEGRTDTQYF; CDR3nt: TGTGCCAGCGAGGAGGGTAGAACAGATACGCAGTATTTT
j_gene: TRBJ2-7; abundance: many; v_gene: TRBV20-1; d_gene: .; CDR3aa: CSARSRTAVSEQYF; CDR3nt: TGCAGTGCTAGGTCTCGGACGGCCGTTTCCGAGCAGTACTTC
j_gene: TRBJ2-5; abundance: few; v_gene: TRBV7-8; d_gene: TRBD2; CDR3aa: CASSLTSGHQETQYF; CDR3nt: TGTGCCAGCAGCTTAACTAGCGGGCACCAAGAGACCCAGTACTTC
j_gene: TRBJ2-1; abundance: .; v_gene: TRBV6-5; d_gene: TRBD2; CDR3aa: CASSLSLAGGPPYNEQFF; CDR3nt: TGTGCCAGCAGTTTATCGCTAGCGGGAGGCCCGCCCTACAATGAGCAGTTCTTC
j_gene: TRBJ2-3; abundance: .; v_gene: TRBV6-1; d_gene: TRBD2; CDR3aa: CTSRRTSGHTDTQYF; CDR3nt: TGTACCAGCAGAAGGACTAGCGGACACACAGATACGCAGTATTTT
j_gene: TRBJ2-3; abundance: few; v_gene: TRBV7-2; d_gene: .; CDR3aa: CASSLSGRAGATDTQYF; CDR3nt: TGTGCCAGCAGCTTATCGGGCCGGGCAGGGGCTACAGATACGCAGTATTTT
j_gene: TRBJ2-1; abundance: few; v_gene: TRBV12-3/TRBV12-4; d_gene: .; CDR3aa: CASSPAKSNEQFF; CDR3nt: TGTGCCAGCAGTCCCGCGAAAAGCAATGAGCAGTTCTTC
j_gene: TRBJ2-3; abundance: .; v_gene: TRBV29-1; d_gene: .; CDR3aa: CSVELALSTDTQYF; CDR3nt: TGCAGCGTTGAACTAGCTTTAAGCACAGATACGCAGTATTTT
j_gene: TRBJ2-7; abundance: few; v_gene: TRBV4-1; d_gene: .; CDR3aa: CASSQGSGSYEQYF; CDR3nt: TGCGCCAGCAGCCAAGGTAGCGGCTCCTACGAGCAGTACTTC
j_gene: TRBJ2-1; abundance: .; v_gene: TRBV6-2/TRBV6-3; d_gene: .; CDR3aa: CASSYGGGSWHFF; CDR3nt: TGTGCCAGCAGTTACGGGGGGGGCTCCTGGCACTTCTTC
j_gene: TRBJ2-5; abundance: many; v_gene: TRBV29-1; d_gene: .; CDR3aa: CSAAEETQYF; CDR3nt: TGCAGCGCCGCTGAAGAGACCCAGTACTTC
j_gene: TRBJ2-7; abundance: few; v_gene: TRBV5-1; d_gene: TRBD2; CDR3aa: CASSFRLAGDEQYF; CDR3nt: TGCGCCAGCAGTTTTCGACTAGCGGGAGATGAGCAGTACTTC
j_gene: TRBJ1-2; abundance: many; v_gene: TRBV2; d_gene: TRBD1; CDR3aa: CASSEVTGFEGYTF; CDR3nt: TGTGCCAGCAGTGAAGTGACAGGGTTCGAGGGCTACACCTTC
j_gene: TRBJ1-2; abundance: many; v_gene: TRBV5-1; d_gene: TRBD1; CDR3aa: CASSLGPTGSYGYTF; CDR3nt: TGCGCCAGCAGCTTGGGCCCGACAGGGTCCTATGGCTACACCTTC
j_gene: TRBJ2-2; abundance: .; v_gene: TRBV24-1; d_gene: TRBD1; CDR3aa: CATSETGPPNTGELFF; CDR3nt: TGTGCCACCAGTGAGACAGGGCCGCCGAACACCGGGGAGCTGTTTTTT
j_gene: TRBJ2-2; abundance: few; v_gene: TRBV4-2; d_gene: .; CDR3aa: CASSQHSGGAGELFF; CDR3nt: TGTGCCAGCAGCCAACACAGTGGGGGCGCCGGGGAGCTGTTTTTT
j_gene: TRBJ2-5; abundance: many; v_gene: TRBV24-1; d_gene: TRBD1; CDR3aa: CATSDPGQGWYETQYF; CDR3nt: TGTGCCACCAGTGACCCGGGACAGGGATGGTATGAGACCCAGTACTTC
j_gene: TRBJ1-5; abundance: .; v_gene: TRBV12-3/TRBV12-4; d_gene: .; CDR3aa: CASRLGNQPQHF; CDR3nt: TGTGCCAGCAGGTTGGGGAATCAGCCCCAGCATTTT
j_gene: TRBJ2-3; abundance: .; v_gene: TRBV7-3; d_gene: .; CDR3aa: CASSPRDNVDTQYF; CDR3nt: TGTGCCAGCAGCCCCCGGGACAACGTAGATACGCAGTATTTT
j_gene: TRBJ2-3; abundance: many; v_gene: TRBV6-5; d_gene: TRBD2; CDR3aa: CASSYGGSTDTQYF; CDR3nt: TGTGCCAGCAGTTACGGCGGGAGTACAGATACGCAGTATTTT
j_gene: TRBJ2-4; abundance: .; v_gene: TRBV18; d_gene: .; CDR3aa: CASSSYPTSRKNIQYF; CDR3nt: TGTGCCAGCTCATCTTACCCGACTAGTCGAAAAAACATTCAGTACTTC
j_gene: TRBJ2-3; abundance: .; v_gene: TRBV6-2/TRBV6-3; d_gene: TRBD2; CDR3aa: CASTGTSGRTDTQYF; CDR3nt: TGTGCCAGCACTGGGACTAGCGGGAGGACAGATACGCAGTATTTT
j_gene: TRBJ2-5; abundance: .; v_gene: TRBV12-3/TRBV12-4; d_gene: TRBD2; CDR3aa: CASSSGLAETQYF; CDR3nt: TGTGCCAGCAGCTCAGGACTAGCTGAGACCCAGTACTTC
j_gene: TRBJ2-7; abundance: many; v_gene: TRBV12-3/TRBV12-4; d_gene: .; CDR3aa: CASSTITGTEQYF; CDR3nt: TGTGCCAGCAGCACCATTACAGGGACCGAGCAGTACTTC
j_gene: TRBJ2-1; abundance: few; v_gene: TRBV12-3/TRBV12-4; d_gene: .; CDR3aa: CASSFEPATYNEQFF; CDR3nt: TGTGCCAGCAGTTTTGAGCCGGCGACCTACAATGAGCAGTTCTTC
j_gene: TRBJ2-5; abundance: .; v_gene: TRBV7-9; d_gene: .; CDR3aa: CASSLIGISGEETQYF; CDR3nt: TGTGCCAGCAGCTTAATTGGCATATCAGGGGAAGAGACCCAGTACTTC
j_gene: TRBJ2-1; abundance: many; v_gene: TRBV29-1; d_gene: TRBD2; CDR3aa: CSVKTSYYNEQFF; CDR3nt: TGCAGCGTTAAGACTAGCTACTACAATGAGCAGTTCTTC
j_gene: TRBJ2-5; abundance: many; v_gene: TRBV5-1; d_gene: .; CDR3aa: CASSSEGETQYF; CDR3nt: TGCGCCAGCAGCTCCGAAGGGGAGACCCAGTACTTC
j_gene: TRBJ2-7; abundance: few; v_gene: TRBV6-1; d_gene: .; CDR3aa: CASSEDTLSSYEQYF; CDR3nt: TGTGCCAGCAGTGAGGACACACTTAGCTCCTACGAGCAGTACTTC
j_gene: TRBJ2-1; abundance: many; v_gene: TRBV30; d_gene: .; CDR3aa: CAWIGGTSYNEQFF; CDR3nt: TGTGCCTGGATTGGGGGAACAAGCTACAATGAGCAGTTCTTC
j_gene: TRBJ2-5; abundance: .; v_gene: TRBV6-5; d_gene: .; CDR3aa: CASSYQSLYRAETQYF; CDR3nt: TGTGCCAGCAGTTACCAGTCGCTCTACAGGGCAGAGACCCAGTACTTC
j_gene: TRBJ1-5; abundance: few; v_gene: TRBV12-3/TRBV12-4; d_gene: .; CDR3aa: CASSLAGDGPSQPQHF; CDR3nt: TGTGCCAGCAGTTTAGCGGGCGACGGTCCTTCCCAGCCCCAGCATTTT
j_gene: TRBJ2-2; abundance: .; v_gene: TRBV9; d_gene: TRBD2; CDR3aa: CASTTSGGASNTGELFF; CDR3nt: TGTGCCAGCACGACTAGCGGGGGGGCCTCGAACACCGGGGAGCTGTTTTTT
j_gene: TRBJ2-7; abundance: .; v_gene: TRBV30; d_gene: TRBD2; CDR3aa: CAWRGGRAGDEQYF; CDR3nt: TGTGCCTGGAGGGGAGGTCGGGCGGGAGACGAGCAGTACTTC
j_gene: TRBJ2-7; abundance: few; v_gene: TRBV5-1; d_gene: .; CDR3aa: CASSPGAGEQYF; CDR3nt: TGCGCCAGCAGCCCTGGGGCAGGCGAGCAGTACTTC
j_gene: TRBJ2-5; abundance: .; v_gene: TRBV9; d_gene: .; CDR3aa: CASSASGTSETQYF; CDR3nt: TGTGCCAGCAGCGCCTCCGGGACATCAGAGACCCAGTACTTC
j_gene: TRBJ2-5; abundance: .; v_gene: TRBV7-9; d_gene: TRBD1; CDR3aa: CASSQGQGIQETQYF; CDR3nt: TGTGCCAGCAGCCAGGGACAGGGTATCCAAGAGACCCAGTACTTC
j_gene: TRBJ2-7; abundance: many; v_gene: TRBV9; d_gene: .; CDR3aa: CASSVSGLYEQYF; CDR3nt: TGTGCCAGCAGCGTGAGCGGACTCTACGAGCAGTACTTC
j_gene: TRBJ2-1; abundance: many; v_gene: TRBV6-4; d_gene: TRBD2; CDR3aa: CASRPGTSGGRWFF; CDR3nt: TGTGCCAGCAGACCCGGGACTAGCGGGGGGAGGTGGTTCTTC
j_gene: TRBJ2-7; abundance: .; v_gene: TRBV18; d_gene: .; CDR3aa: CASSPTLSGPNSYEQYF; CDR3nt: TGTGCCAGCTCACCAACCCTTTCCGGGCCCAACTCCTACGAGCAGTACTTC
j_gene: TRBJ2-7; abundance: .; v_gene: TRBV27; d_gene: TRBD2; CDR3aa: CASSRLAGYYEQYF; CDR3nt: TGTGCCAGCAGTAGACTAGCGGGATATTACGAGCAGTACTTC